Sequencing of this T cell receptor beta chain was carried out in a study of blood T cells in healthy people across ages. On the study more broadly: Using template switching, researchers captured about one barcoded beta molecule for each two T cells.

Study observations and caveats: Strong correlation was found linking TCR beta diversity to naive T cell percentage. Older age coincided with a roughly linear decline in TCR beta diversity per million T cells.

Only a few counts were recorded for this clonotype. Antigen specificity is unknown. Trimming at V came to 1 base and at J to 0 bases, leaving 7 bases not matched to a gene. The CDR3 sequence is 17 residues long. CDR1 SGDLS and CDR2 YYNGEE come from the germline V gene. Together with a sample-barcoded 5' primer, a J-beta primer mix was included in a second PCR lasting about 7 to 12 cycles. TCRdb analysed the 5' RACE reads with MiXCR anew, one entry per CDR3 protein. The profile covers 1.8 million or so distinct CDR3 sequences, with about two fifths appearing a single time and 23% taken by the ten largest.

The chain combines TRBV9 with TRBJ2-3; TRBD2 matches 8 bases. This sequence originates from a human donor in good health. The sequencing input was blood. The CDR3 region is CASSVRSGGTSTDTQYF. For the CDR3, the DNA is TGTGCCAGCAGCGTAAGGAGCGGGGGAACCAGCACAGATACGCAGTATTTT.